These T cell receptor beta chains were read from a single sample in a study of cytomegalovirus exposure and HLA in healthy donors. The data were produced by immunoSEQ multiplex PCR, yet TCRdb's version contains in-frame clones alone and is incomplete. The sample has around 90,000 clones; approximately 69% are singletons. Material: PBMCs. These receptors all come from a woman between 50 and 59 years old in good health and CMV-seropositive. Both conserved end residues are part of each CDR3. Each record gives: D gene, clone size, J gene, V gene, CDR3 protein, CDR3 DNA. D genes are given only for firm matches. Size tells how often a clone was seen (once, few, many) or the class of an expanded clone, and some rows leave it out.

TRBD1 - TRBJ1-2 TRBV28 CASSLAGGYGYTF TGTGCCAGCTCCCTAGCAGGGGGCTATGGCTACACCTTC
TRBD1 few TRBJ1-6 TRBV11-2 CASSLDGTGGSSPLHF TGTGCCAGCAGCTTAGACGGGACAGGGGGGAGTTCACCCCTCCACTTT
- - TRBJ2-2 TRBV27 CASSLWLTGEPFF TGTGCCAGCAGTTTATGGCTCACCGGGGAGCCGTTTTTT
- - TRBJ2-2 TRBV4-2 CASSQEIQAPNFANTGELFF TGTGCCAGCAGCCAAGAGATCCAGGCCCCCAACTTCGCGAACACCGGGGAGCTGTTTTTT
- few TRBJ1-2 TRBV6-5 CASSYSKRTAHGYTF TGTGCCAGCAGTTACTCGAAAAGGACAGCCCATGGCTACACCTTC
TRBD1 - TRBJ1-2 TRBV28 CASNRQGDDYGYTF TGTGCCAGCAACCGACAGGGGGACGACTATGGCTACACCTTC
TRBD1 few TRBJ1-1 TRBV2 CASSDPRDRVDTEAFF TGTGCCAGCAGTGACCCTAGGGACAGGGTAGACACTGAAGCTTTCTTT
- - TRBJ2-3 TRBV9 CASSVANERRTDTQYF TGTGCCAGCAGCGTAGCTAACGAGCGCCGCACAGATACGCAGTATTTT
TRBD1 - TRBJ1-2 TRBV9 CASSGFDRGHYGYTF TGTGCCAGCAGCGGGTTTGACAGGGGCCACTATGGCTACACCTTC
TRBD1 - TRBJ1-5 TRBV6-5 CASSLVGTGNQPQHF TGTGCCAGCAGTTTGGTGGGGACAGGCAATCAGCCCCAGCATTTT
- - TRBJ2-3 TRBV29-1 CSVDSGDSDTQYF TGCAGCGTTGACAGTGGAGACTCAGATACGCAGTATTTT
TRBD2 - TRBJ2-5 TRBV25-1 CASSRTSGGRETQYF TGTGCCAGCAGTAGGACTAGCGGGGGACGGGAGACCCAGTACTTC
TRBD1 - TRBJ2-3 TRBV2 CASSASEGASTDTQYF TGTGCCAGCAGTGCATCCGAGGGGGCCAGCACAGATACGCAGTATTTT
- - TRBJ1-6 TRBV9 CASSVGGNSPLHF TGTGCCAGCAGCGTAGGAGGTAATTCACCCCTCCACTTT
- - TRBJ2-6 TRBV9 CASSQGYLNSGANVLTF TGTGCCAGCAGCCAGGGGTATCTAAACTCTGGGGCCAACGTCCTGACTTTC
TRBD1 - TRBJ1-1 TRBV30 CAWSDEQGANEAFF TGTGCCTGGAGTGATGAACAGGGGGCTAATGAAGCTTTCTTT
- few TRBJ2-5 TRBV30 CAWSHGAGETQYF TGTGCCTGGAGTCATGGGGCGGGGGAGACCCAGTACTTC
- few TRBJ1-1 TRBV30 CAWDRVSGTEAFF TGTGCCTGGGACCGGGTATCAGGGACTGAAGCTTTCTTT
- once TRBJ1-5 TRBV18 CASSGQFNQPQHF TGTGCCAGCTCAGGGCAGTTTAATCAGCCCCAGCATTTT
- - TRBJ2-1 TRBV6-5 CASSYEGYEQFF TGTGCCAGCAGTTACGAGGGCTATGAGCAGTTCTTC
- once TRBJ2-7 TRBV19 CASSINRVPYEQYF TGTGCCAGTAGTATCAACAGGGTGCCCTACGAGCAGTACTTC
- few TRBJ1-1 TRBV6-6 CASSFTDTEAFF TGTGCCAGCAGTTTCACGGACACTGAAGCTTTCTTT
- many TRBJ2-7 TRBV28 CASATGWNEQYF TGTGCCAGCGCGACAGGCTGGAACGAGCAGTACTTC
- - TRBJ1-2 TRBV5-1 CASSLEFGIPYGYTF TGCGCCAGCAGCTTGGAATTCGGGATTCCCTATGGCTACACCTTC
- - TRBJ2-5 TRBV18 CASVPTSGGKGETQYF TGTGCCAGCGTCCCCACTTCTGGGGGCAAGGGAGAGACCCAGTACTTC
- - TRBJ2-5 TRBV10-2 CASSSLGTQETQYF TGCGCCAGCAGTTCCCTCGGGACTCAAGAGACCCAGTACTTC
TRBD1 - TRBJ2-3 TRBV6-5 CASSAGQGADTQYF TGTGCCAGCAGTGCCGGACAGGGAGCAGATACGCAGTATTTT
TRBD1 once TRBJ1-5 TRBV15 CATSKDRGWNQPQHF TGTGCCACCAGCAAAGACAGGGGTTGGAATCAGCCCCAGCATTTT
TRBD1 - TRBJ2-2 TRBV6-5 CASRLTGVIGELFF TGTGCCAGCAGATTGACAGGGGTTATCGGGGAGCTGTTTTTT
- - TRBJ1-6 TRBV2 CASTHSLSSYNSPLHF TGTGCCAGCACGCACAGTTTGAGCTCCTATAATTCACCCCTCCACTTT
TRBD1 - TRBJ2-7 TRBV9 CASSEGDSSYEQYF TGTGCCAGCAGCGAGGGGGACAGCTCCTACGAGCAGTACTTC
TRBD1 - TRBJ1-1 TRBV5-7 CASSPGQRETEAFF TGTGCCAGCAGCCCGGGACAGCGGGAGACTGAAGCTTTCTTT
- - TRBJ1-1 TRBV18 CASSPAGGTNTEAFF TGTGCCAGCTCCCCCGCGGGCGGTACGAACACTGAAGCTTTCTTT
TRBD1 - TRBJ1-2 TRBV29-1 CSVDPQQGIYTF TGCAGCGTTGACCCCCAACAGGGGATTTACACCTTC
TRBD2 - TRBJ2-3 TRBV5-6 CASSFLAVGGDTQYF TGTGCCAGCAGCTTTCTAGCGGTGGGGGGGGATACGCAGTATTTT
TRBD1 - TRBJ2-2 TRBV5-6 CASSWDRATGELFF TGTGCCAGCAGCTGGGACAGGGCCACCGGGGAGCTGTTTTTT
TRBD1 - TRBJ1-4 TRBV7-6 CASSYRDRGTTNEKLFF TGTGCCAGCAGCTACCGGGACAGGGGGACAACTAATGAAAAACTGTTTTTT
- - TRBJ2-7 TRBV7-9 CASSPGVAHEQYF TGTGCCAGCAGCCCCGGGGTCGCCCACGAGCAGTACTTC
TRBD1 few TRBJ1-4 TRBV5-1 CASSPQGAGEKLFF TGCGCCAGCAGCCCACAGGGGGCGGGTGAAAAACTGTTTTTT
- many TRBJ1-1 TRBV14 CASSPDLGTMNTEAFF TGTGCCAGCAGCCCAGACCTAGGGACAATGAACACTGAAGCTTTCTTT
- few TRBJ2-7 TRBV27 CASSLSATGLGYEQYF TGTGCCAGCAGTTTATCAGCGACAGGTCTGGGCTACGAGCAGTACTTC